These 21 T cell receptor beta chains came from one sample sequenced in a study of blood T cell repertoires in COVID-19. Generated by immunoSEQ multiplex PCR, the TCRdb table keeps only in-frame clones and is missing some. In the table there are hundreds of thousands of clones, around 82% of which are singletons. Sequencing was carried out using peripheral blood. These TCRs come from a woman aged 50 to 60 who had recovered from COVID-19.

This rearrangement joins TRBV2 to TRBJ1-1; D unclear. Trimming removed 4 bases at V and 0 bases at J, with 9 bases between. Germline CDR1 is SNHLY and CDR2 is FYNNEI. The CDR3 runs 14 residues. CDR3 coding DNA: TGTGCCAGCAGTGTGGTGTCAGTGAACACTGAAGCTTTCTTT. This translates into CASSVVSVNTEAFF.

The chain links TRBV30 to TRBJ2-1; D may be TRBD2 (5 bases). This CDR3 spans 15 amino acids. V was cut by 7 bases and J by 8 bases, with 24 bases left in between. Germline values: CDR1 GTSNPN, CDR2 SVGIG (reference sequence). The DNA of the CDR3 is TGTGCCTTCGCGGGCACCGTTTCCGGCGGAGATGAGCAGTTCTTC. Encoded protein: CAFAGTVSGGDEQFF.

The chain carries TRBV27 and TRBJ2-4; 7 bases agree with TRBD2. J lost 0 bases, V lost 5 bases, and 16 bases had no gene match. The germline CDR1 and CDR2 sequences are MNHEY and SMNVEV (reference sequence). The CDR3 spans 19 residues. The CDR3 loop reads CASSVTGTTRLGAKNIQYF. The CDR3 nucleotides read TGTGCCAGCAGTGTTACCGGGACTACCCGTTTGGGAGCCAAAAACATTCAGTACTTC.

The DNA of the CDR3 is TGTGCCAGCAGTAACGGGCAGGGGGCAGGGTATGGCTACACCTTC. Amino acid sequence: CASSNGQGAGYGYTF. The chain recombines TRBV28 with TRBJ1-2, with TRBD1 matching over 8 bases. V gave up 5 bases and J gave up 5 bases; unmatched junction bases: 10. This CDR3 comprises 15 residues. Germline values: CDR1 MDHEN, CDR2 SYDVKM.

This chain connects TRBV27 to TRBJ2-7; 10 nucleotides match TRBD2. The CDR3 contains 15 residues. The trim removed 4 bases at V and 5 bases at J, leaving 8 bases unmatched. Germline values: CDR1 MNHEY, CDR2 SMNVEV (reference sequence). CDR3 coding DNA: TGTGCCAGCAGTTACCAATCTAGCGGGAGCCACGAGCAGTACTTC. Translation: CASSYQSSGSHEQYF.

This clone was recorded only once. The chain is built from TRBV10-3 and TRBJ2-2, with 7 bases identical to TRBD2. The CDR3 loop spans 19 amino acids. V dropped 4 bases and J dropped 4; count of bases not matched to a gene: 18. In germline, CDR1 is ENHRY, CDR2 SYGVKD. The DNA for the CDR3 is TGTGCCATCAGTGGACAAGCCTATCTAGCGGAGGCTCGCACCGGGGAGCTGTTTTTT. Its protein product is CAISGQAYLAEARTGELFF.

The table lists this clone with a count of one. J is TRBJ2-7 and V is TRBV7-3; D may be TRBD2 (6 bases). This CDR3 is built from 14 residues. Trimming shortened V by 3 bases and J by 4 bases, and 13 bases separated the two germline ends. Germline CDR1 reads SGHTA; CDR2 reads FQGTGA. DNA of the CDR3: TGTGCCAGCAGCTTCGCGTCGGGGGAATACGAGCAGTACTTC. It specifies CASSFASGEYEQYF.

This rearrangement joins TRBV18 to TRBJ1-2; D is possibly TRBD1 (5 bases). The CDR3 runs to 13 residues. In germline, CDR1 is KGHSH, CDR2 LQKENI. V was trimmed by 2 bases and J by 6 bases, leaving 10 bases between them. CDR3 in amino acids: CASSPGARDGYTF. DNA for the CDR3: TGTGCCAGCTCACCAGGGGCAAGGGATGGCTACACCTTC.

This clone was counted a few times. The V and J genes are TRBV24-1 and TRBJ2-7; no clear D. Germline V gene sequence: CDR1 KGHDR, CDR2 SFDVKD. V dropped 9 bases and J dropped 4 bases, with 6 bases sitting between them. CDR3 length equals 10 residues. The CDR3 region is CATSKYEQYF. The CDR3 DNA reads TGTGCCACCTCCAAATACGAGCAGTACTTC.

V gene TRBV28 combines with J gene TRBJ2-7, with 7 nucleotides matching TRBD2. The trim removed 6 bases at V and 6 bases at J, leaving 14 bases unmatched. The CDR3 totals 15 residues. Germline CDR1 reads MDHEN; CDR2 reads SYDVKM. The CDR3 protein is CASRGNEGRAGEQYF. CDR3 in DNA: TGTGCCAGCAGGGGAAACGAGGGGAGGGCCGGCGAGCAGTACTTC.

This clone was picked up one time. The chain couples TRBV28 to TRBJ2-1; D remains unclear. Germline CDR1 and CDR2: MDHEN and SYDVKM. Trimming pared 7 bases from V and 6 bases from J, leaving 7 bases between. The length of the CDR3 is 11 residues. CDR3 nucleotides: TGTGCCAGCACCCAAGCCAATGAGCAGTTCTTC. Residues: CASTQANEQFF.

The chain employs TRBV27 and TRBJ2-2; the D gene is possibly TRBD1 (5 bases). The CDR3 consists of 13 residues. Germline loops: CDR1 MNHEY, CDR2 SMNVEV (reference sequence). V was pared by 4 bases and J by 5 bases, with 8 bases between. The CDR3 DNA follows: TGTGCCAGCAGTTGGGCAGGGACCGGGGAGCTGTTTTTT. Translated: CASSWAGTGELFF.

CDR3 in amino acids: CASRYRGRFPGELFF. DNA for the CDR3: TGTGCCAGCCGCTACAGGGGGCGTTTTCCCGGGGAGCTGTTTTTT. V is TRBV2 and J is TRBJ2-2; 9 nucleotides agree with TRBD1. The CDR3 spans 15 residues. The germline V gene has CDR1 SNHLY and CDR2 FYNNEI. V lost 8 bases, J lost 6 bases, and 10 bases stayed unmatched.

The chain uses TRBV2 and TRBJ2-1; D remains ambiguous. The CDR3 contains 13 residues. V was clipped by 7 bases and J by 2 bases, with 9 bases between them. CDR1 is SNHLY and CDR2 is FYNNEI in the germline V gene. The CDR3 DNA reads TGTGCCAGCACCCTACTTCCCTACAATGAGCAGTTCTTC. The encoded protein is CASTLLPYNEQFF.

V and J are TRBV7-2 and TRBJ2-4; 7 bases match TRBD2. This CDR3 has 15 residues. V shed 4 bases and J 13 bases; nucleotides not matched to a gene: 16. Germline-derived CDR1 and CDR2 are SGHTA and FQGNSA. This CDR3 is CASSSGGTHSQSQYF. Here the CDR3 DNA reads TGTGCCAGCAGCTCCGGGGGGACCCATTCCCAATCCCAGTACTTC.

This clone was counted a few times. The J gene is TRBJ2-7, the V gene TRBV5-1; weak D call: TRBD2 (5 bases). Germline assignment: CDR1 SGHRS and CDR2 YFSETQ. V was pared by 4 bases and J by 4 bases, with 18 bases between. The CDR3 has 15 amino acids. This chain's CDR3 is CASSTRRPRDYEQYF. The DNA for the CDR3 is TGCGCCAGCAGCACCCGCCGTCCGAGGGATTACGAGCAGTACTTC.

This clone was detected only once. The rearrangement uses TRBV7-2 and TRBJ2-3; 12 bases line up with TRBD2. Germline trimming cut 3 bases from V and 6 bases from J; bases unmatched to any gene: 7. The germline gives CDR1 SGHTA, CDR2 FQGNSA. CDR3 length equals 16 residues. The CDR3 protein is CASSLLLAGGADTQYF. The CDR3 region has the DNA TGTGCCAGCAGCTTGCTGCTAGCGGGGGGGGCGGATACGCAGTATTTT.

This chain connects TRBV18 to TRBJ1-6, with 8 bases matching TRBD1. This CDR3 is 14 amino acids long. Germline V gene lookup returns CDR1 KGHSH and CDR2 LQKENI. The J segment lost 4 bases and the V segment lost 6 bases, leaving 2 bases of the junction unmatched. Here the CDR3 reads CASSGTGYNSPLHF. DNA of the CDR3: TGTGCCAGCTCCGGGACAGGTTATAATTCACCCCTCCACTTT.

This chain joins TRBV6-5 and TRBJ1-2, with a possible D match to TRBD1 (6 bases). Germline-derived CDR1 and CDR2 are MNHEY and SVGAGI. The CDR3 runs 12 residues. V was cut by 10 bases and J by 4 bases, with 13 bases left in between. The CDR3, as DNA: TGTGCCACACACAGGGAGATCTATGGCTACACCTTC. Residues: CATHREIYGYTF.

This clone was detected only once. The chain couples TRBV5-6 to TRBJ1-6, with 10 bases matching TRBD1. J gave up 9 bases and V 0 bases, and 0 bases lay outside the gene matches. Germline V lookup: CDR1 SGHDT, CDR2 YYEEEE. CDR3 length: 14 amino acids. CDR3 coding DNA: TGTGCCAGCAGCTTGGGGGACAGGGGTTCACCCCTCCACTTT. This sequence encodes CASSLGDRGSPLHF.

CDR3 sequence reads: CASRLIGDRTEAFF. CDR3 DNA sequence: TGTGCCAGCAGGCTGATAGGGGACAGAACTGAAGCTTTCTTT. The rearrangement uses TRBV2 and TRBJ1-1; 7 bases are a match to TRBD1. This CDR3 spans 14 amino acids. CDR1 is SNHLY, CDR2 FYNNEI, per germline. J lost 5 bases, V lost 6 bases, and 9 bases had no gene match.